This T cell receptor beta chain was observed in a study of T cells in Graves' hyperthyroidism and ophthalmopathy. Study results and caveats: Blood also held most thyroid clonotypes expanded beyond 0.001. A model of 13 V-J pairs discriminated ophthalmopathy from stable hyperthyroidism.

Unmatched junction bases numbered 7, after V lost 4 bases and J lost 4 bases. The CDR3 has 14 residues. The germline V gene has CDR1 SGHRS and CDR2 YFSETQ. RNA transcripts were the template for amplifying TCR beta CDR3 regions. First-round RT-PCR with HTBI primers amplified the TCR CDR3 region. TCRdb called the multiplex PCR reads again in MiXCR, with one record for every CDR3 protein. The sample has hundreds of thousands of distinct CDR3 sequences, roughly 45% seen once. Uncontrolled infection, other autoimmune disease, pregnancy or lactation led to exclusion. Used for diagnoses were clinical symptoms, serum thyroxine and TRAb, thyroid ultrasound and orbital computed tomography. As concerns this clonotype: Its specificity is unknown.

The sample was peripheral blood or thyroid tissue (not recorded which). The sequence was obtained from an adult man with Graves' disease, either hyperthyroidism or ophthalmopathy (not recorded which). V gene TRBV5-1 combines with J gene TRBJ1-1; 7 bases map to TRBD1. The CDR3 DNA reads TGCGCCAGCAGCAACGGGACAGCGAGCACTGAAGCTTTCTTT. Amino acids: CASSNGTASTEAFF.